Below, 15 T cell receptor beta chains from the same sample are listed, as sequenced in a study of blood T cell repertoires in COVID-19 (dated by TCRdb to the early 2020s). Libraries were prepared through the immunoSEQ multiplex PCR assay. TCRdb's version of the immuneACCESS table is confined to in-frame rearrangements and falls short of the full clone set. An unresolved V gene accounts for under half of the shortfall where checked; the remainder is of unknown origin. The sample records 250,000 or so clones, 80% to 90% of which are singletons. The ten top clones hold 3% to 4% of the sample. The specimen sequenced was PBMCs or T cells enriched from blood (not recorded which). These receptors came from a woman in her thirties who had been exposed to COVID-19.

The chain carries TRBV18 and TRBJ1-4; D is undetermined. Trimming left V 9 bases short and J 8 bases short, with 10 bases between. Germline V gene data show CDR1 as KGHSH and CDR2 as LQKENI. CDR3 size: 11 residues. The CDR3 nucleotides read TGTGCCAGTCAGATCAACGAAAAACTGTTTTTT. Protein product: CASQINEKLFF.

V gene TRBV19 combines with J gene TRBJ1-3; D not resolved. CDR1 is LNHDA and CDR2 is SQIVND in the germline V gene (reference sequence). With 4 bases removed from V and 2 bases from J, the gap between germline ends came to 9 bases. The CDR3 length is 14 residues. CDR3 sequence reads: CASSSTWPGNTIYF. CDR3 nucleotide sequence: TGTGCCAGTAGTAGTACCTGGCCTGGAAACACCATATATTTT.

This clone has a single count. The chain links TRBV3-1 (or the pseudogene TRBV3-2) to TRBJ2-7; TRBD2 might be the D (6 bases). The V end lost 0 bases, the J end lost 4 bases, and 13 bases lay between the germline ends. CDR3 length: 15 residues. The germline V gene encodes CDR1 LGHDT and CDR2 YNNKEL (reference sequence). The CDR3 protein is CASSQEVGLLYEQYF. Here the CDR3 DNA reads TGTGCCAGCAGCCAAGAGGTGGGACTTTTATACGAGCAGTACTTC.

The gene calls are TRBV27 and TRBJ1-2; TRBD1 aligns across 8 bases. From germline, CDR1 is MNHEY and CDR2 SMNVEV (reference sequence). This CDR3 has 16 residues. The ends lost 1 base at V and 8 bases at J; junction bases unmatched: 12. The CDR3 DNA is TGTGCCAGCAGTTTATTGGGGTGGACAGGGTTTTTAGGCTACACCTTC. Amino acids: CASSLLGWTGFLGYTF.

V usage is TRBV10-1 and J usage is TRBJ2-2, with a weak D call TRBD2 (6 bases). The CDR3 is 13 residues long. The ends were cut back, 10 bases at V and 0 bases at J, with 9 bases in the middle. Germline V gives CDR1 WNHNN, CDR2 SYGVQD (reference sequence). As DNA, the CDR3 is TGCGCCACCTTAGCGGCGAACACCGGGGAGCTGTTTTTT. It specifies CATLAANTGELFF.

The gene calls are TRBV11-2 and TRBJ1-2, with 7 bases that match TRBD1. Trimming removed 0 bases from V and 4 bases from J; junction bases left unmatched: 2. There are 14 residues in the CDR3. CDR1 and CDR2 (germline): SGHAT, FQNNGV. The CDR3 sequence: CASSLDDRVYGYTF. The CDR3 DNA follows: TGTGCCAGCAGCTTAGATGACAGGGTCTATGGCTACACCTTC.

This clone was observed a single time. This chain connects TRBV9 to TRBJ2-3, with 7 positions matching TRBD1. The CDR3 runs 14 residues. V trimming: 1 base; J trimming: 5 bases; junction bases outside the gene matches: 4. Germline assignment: CDR1 SGDLS and CDR2 YYNGEE. The CDR3 bases are TGTGCCAGCAGCGTAACAGGGGTCGGAGATACGCAGTATTTT. It translates to CASSVTGVGDTQYF.

This clone was seen a single time. The chain recombines TRBV3-1 (or the pseudogene TRBV3-2) with TRBJ1-4; D uncertain. The CDR3 has 16 residues. Per germline, CDR1 LGHDT and CDR2 YNNKEL (reference sequence). V was pared by 4 bases and J by 2 bases, with 14 bases between. CDR3 in amino acids: CASSPTWTDTNEKLFF. The CDR3 DNA is TGTGCCAGCAGCCCTACTTGGACTGATACTAATGAAAAACTGTTTTTT.

This chain uses TRBV3-1 (or the pseudogene TRBV3-2) with TRBJ2-2; TRBD1 matches at 10 bases. The CDR3 sequence is 14 residues long. The germline CDR1 and CDR2 sequences are LGHDT and YNNKEL (reference sequence). Trimming cost V 3 bases and J 6 bases; bases outside gene matches: 1. The CDR3 sequence is CASSQTGGSGELFF. Written as DNA, the CDR3 is TGTGCCAGCAGCCAGACAGGGGGCTCCGGGGAGCTGTTTTTT.

This clone has a single count. The chain is built from TRBV9 and TRBJ1-2; D perhaps matches TRBD1 (6 bases). The CDR3 contains 17 residues. V was clipped by 4 bases and J by 3 bases, with 22 bases between them. In germline, CDR1 is SGDLS, CDR2 YYNGEE. DNA for the CDR3: TGTGCCAGCAGCCCGCGACAGGCTCTCTCTTCCCACTATGGCTACACCTTC. Its protein is CASSPRQALSSHYGYTF.

This clone was detected only once. The rearrangement links TRBV7-2 to TRBJ1-5; 9 positions match TRBD1. The CDR3 extends over 13 amino acids. The junction had 1 base not matched to a gene; V was cut back by 3 bases and J by 7 bases. Germline values: CDR1 SGHTA, CDR2 FQGNSA. The CDR3 sequence is CASSLDRGQPQHF. The CDR3 coding sequence is TGTGCCAGCAGCTTGGACAGGGGCCAGCCCCAGCATTTT.

The rearrangement uses TRBV3-1 (or the pseudogene TRBV3-2) and TRBJ1-5; D ambiguous. Germline-derived CDR1 and CDR2 are LGHDT and YNNKEL (reference sequence). The V gene lost 0 bases and the J gene lost 4 bases, with 10 bases spanning the gap. The CDR3 is 15 residues long. CDR3 coding DNA: TGTGCCAGCAGCCAAGATGCCCGGGAAAATCAGCCCCAGCATTTT. It is translated as CASSQDARENQPQHF.

The chain carries TRBV6-5 and TRBJ1-2, with D possibly TRBD1 on 5 matching bases. V was clipped by 5 bases and J by 4 bases, with 8 bases between them. The germline V gene has CDR1 MNHEY and CDR2 SVGAGI. CDR3 length: 12 residues. CDR3 region: CASSNQGYGYTF. The CDR3 nucleotides read TGTGCCAGCAGTAACCAGGGCTATGGCTACACCTTC.

V is TRBV19 and J is TRBJ2-1, with 8 bases aligning to TRBD1. The junction had 8 bases not matched to a gene; V was cut back by 7 bases and J by 6 bases. Germline assignment: CDR1 LNHDA and CDR2 SQIVND (reference sequence). CDR3 length: 14 residues. CDR3 DNA sequence: TGTGCCAGTACCCCCGAGACAGGGGTCAATGAGCAGTTCTTC. This sequence encodes CASTPETGVNEQFF.

This clone came up once. This rearrangement joins TRBV28 to TRBJ1-5; 8 bases align to TRBD1. This CDR3 is 17 amino acids long. With 3 bases clipped from V and 0 bases from J, the junction kept 7 bases outside the gene matches. The germline gives CDR1 MDHEN, CDR2 SYDVKM. The CDR3 coding sequence is TGTGCCAGCAGTTTGAGACAGGGGAGGGCTAGCAATCAGCCCCAGCATTTT. As protein: CASSLRQGRASNQPQHF.